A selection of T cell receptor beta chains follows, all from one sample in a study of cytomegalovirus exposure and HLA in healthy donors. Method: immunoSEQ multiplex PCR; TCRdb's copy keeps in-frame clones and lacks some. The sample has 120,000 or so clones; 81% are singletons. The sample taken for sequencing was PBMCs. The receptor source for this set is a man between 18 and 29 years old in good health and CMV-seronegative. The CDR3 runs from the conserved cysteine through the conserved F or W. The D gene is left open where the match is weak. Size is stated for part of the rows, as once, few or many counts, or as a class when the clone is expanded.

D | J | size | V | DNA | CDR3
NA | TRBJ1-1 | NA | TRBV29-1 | TGCAGCTTCGGGAGGGGTAATCGCCTGAACACTGAAGCTTTCTTT | CSFGRGNRLNTEAFF
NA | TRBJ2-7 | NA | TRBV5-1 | TGCGCCAGCAGCTTGGGGGCAGGTACCGAGCAGTACTTC | CASSLGAGTEQYF
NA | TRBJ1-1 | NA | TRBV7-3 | TGTGCCAGCAGCTCGGGGGGGCCCACTGAAGCTTTCTTT | CASSSGGPTEAFF
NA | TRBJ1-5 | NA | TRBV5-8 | TGTGCCAGCAGCTTGTCGGGGGGTTATCAGCCCCAGCATTTT | CASSLSGGYQPQHF
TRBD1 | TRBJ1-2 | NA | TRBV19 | TGTGCCAGTAGTATTAGGGGGCGCTTAAATGGCTACACCTTC | CASSIRGRLNGYTF
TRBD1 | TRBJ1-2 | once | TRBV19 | TGTGCCGCTAGGGGGCCGGGACAGAGTAACTATGGCTACACCTTC | CAARGPGQSNYGYTF
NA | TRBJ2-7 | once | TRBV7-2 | TGTGCCAGCAGCTTAGCGGAGAGGTGGGAGCAGTACTTC | CASSLAERWEQYF
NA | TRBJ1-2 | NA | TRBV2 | TGTGCCAGCAGTGATGCGGGGCTCCCCTATGGCTACACCTTC | CASSDAGLPYGYTF
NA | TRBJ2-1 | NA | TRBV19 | TGTGTCAGTAGTCCTTATTCCTACAATGAGCAGTTCTTC | CVSSPYSYNEQFF
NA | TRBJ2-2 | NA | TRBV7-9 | TGTGCCACCCCGCGAGCGTTGTACACCGGGGAGCTGTTTTTT | CATPRALYTGELFF
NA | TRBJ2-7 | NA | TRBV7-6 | TGTGCCAGCAGCCCAGGGCCCTCCTACGAGCAGTACTTC | CASSPGPSYEQYF
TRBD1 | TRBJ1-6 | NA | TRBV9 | TGTGCCAGCAGCGTCACAGGGGACTGGAATTCACCCCTCCACTTT | CASSVTGDWNSPLHF
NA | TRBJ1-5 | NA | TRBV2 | TGTGCCAGCAGCGGACTTAGTAGCAATCAGCCCCAGCATTTT | CASSGLSSNQPQHF
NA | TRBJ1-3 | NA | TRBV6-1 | TGTGCCAGCAGTGAAGAACTAAACACCATATATTTT | CASSEELNTIYF
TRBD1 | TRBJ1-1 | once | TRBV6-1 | TGTGCCAGCAGTACAGGGGGCGCGTGGAACACTGAAGCTTTCTTT | CASSTGGAWNTEAFF
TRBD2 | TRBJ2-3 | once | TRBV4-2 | TGTGCCAGCAGCCAACAACTAGCGCTAGGAACAGATACGCAGTATTTT | CASSQQLALGTDTQYF
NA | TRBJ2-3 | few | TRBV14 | TGTGCCAGCAGCCAAGGTGGGACTGGAGGCACAGATACGCAGTATTTT | CASSQGGTGGTDTQYF
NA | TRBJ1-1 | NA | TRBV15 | TGTGCCACCAGCGGCCTGAACACTGAAGCTTTCTTT | CATSGLNTEAFF
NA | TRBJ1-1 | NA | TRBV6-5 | TGTGCCAGCAGCTCCGGGGGGGGCTTGAACACTGAAGCTTTCTTT | CASSSGGGLNTEAFF
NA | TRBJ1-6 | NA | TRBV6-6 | TGTGCCAGCAGTTACGGACAGAATTCACCCCTCCACTTT | CASSYGQNSPLHF
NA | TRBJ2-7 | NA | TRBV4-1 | TGCGCCAGCAGCCAAGACCAGGGGACCTACGAGCAGTACTTC | CASSQDQGTYEQYF
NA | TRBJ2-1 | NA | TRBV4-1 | TGCGCCAGCAGCCTGAAACAGGTGGGTGAGCAGTTCTTC | CASSLKQVGEQFF
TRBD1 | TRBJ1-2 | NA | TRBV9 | TGTGCCAGCAGCGTAGAGGGACAGGGATATGGCTACACCTTC | CASSVEGQGYGYTF
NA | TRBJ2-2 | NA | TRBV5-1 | TGCGCCAGCAGCCAAGAACCCGGCACCGGGGAGCTGTTTTTT | CASSQEPGTGELFF
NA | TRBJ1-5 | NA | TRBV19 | TGTGCCAGTAGTATAGTGGGGAGGGCAAACAATCAGCCCCAGCATTTT | CASSIVGRANNQPQHF
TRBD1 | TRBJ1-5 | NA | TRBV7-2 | TGTGCCAGCAGCCTTCGTAAGGGGGCTCAGCCCCAGCATTTT | CASSLRKGAQPQHF
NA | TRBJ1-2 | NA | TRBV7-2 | TGTGCCAGCAGCTTAGCGGGGGGGGACTATGGCTACACCTTC | CASSLAGGDYGYTF
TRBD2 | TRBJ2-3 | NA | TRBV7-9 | TGTTCCAGCAGCCTGGGGACTAACATGGATACGCAGTATTTT | CSSSLGTNMDTQYF
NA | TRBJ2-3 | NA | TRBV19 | TGTGCCAGTAACCGCGGTGGGGGGATTTGGAGGGATACGCAGTATTTT | CASNRGGGIWRDTQYF
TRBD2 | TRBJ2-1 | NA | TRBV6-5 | TGTGCCAGCAGCCCTAGCGGGGGATCCTACAATGAGCAGTTCTTC | CASSPSGGSYNEQFF
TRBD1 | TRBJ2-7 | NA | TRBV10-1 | TGCGCCAGCAGTCCACAGGGGTTGGGTGAATCCTACGAGCAGTACTTC | CASSPQGLGESYEQYF
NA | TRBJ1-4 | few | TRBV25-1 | TGTGCCAGCAGGACGCAGGATGAAAAACTGTTTTTT | CASRTQDEKLFF
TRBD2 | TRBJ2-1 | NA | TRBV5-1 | TGCGCCAGCAGCCTGGGACTAGCGGGGCCGATCACCTACAATGAGCAGTTCTTC | CASSLGLAGPITYNEQFF
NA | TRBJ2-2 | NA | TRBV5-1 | TGCGCCAGCAGCGGGAACAGGCCCGGGGAGCTGTTTTTT | CASSGNRPGELFF
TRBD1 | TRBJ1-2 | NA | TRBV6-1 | TGTGCCAGCACCCTAAGGGGACAGGGGGCGGTTGGCTACACCTTC | CASTLRGQGAVGYTF
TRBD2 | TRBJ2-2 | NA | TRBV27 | TGTGCCAGCATGCGGGGGGGCCCCACCGGGGAGCTGTTTTTT | CASMRGGPTGELFF
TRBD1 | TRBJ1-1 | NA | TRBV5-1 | TGCGCCAGCAGACCCCCGGGACAGGTGAACACTGAAGCTTTCTTT | CASRPPGQVNTEAFF
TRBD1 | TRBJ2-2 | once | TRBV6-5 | TGTGCCAGCACCCCGGACAGGGAGGCCACCGGGGAGCTGTTTTTT | CASTPDREATGELFF
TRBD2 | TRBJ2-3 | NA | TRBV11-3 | TGTGCCAGCAGCTTATCTAGCGGGGGGGCAAAAGATACGCAGTATTTT | CASSLSSGGAKDTQYF
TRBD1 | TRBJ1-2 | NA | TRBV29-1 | TGCAGCGTTGGGACAGGGGGCGAAGGCTACACCTTC | CSVGTGGEGYTF
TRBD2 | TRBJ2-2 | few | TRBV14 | TGTGCCAGCAGCCTAGACACGCTAGCGGTAAACACCGGGGAGCTGTTTTTT | CASSLDTLAVNTGELFF